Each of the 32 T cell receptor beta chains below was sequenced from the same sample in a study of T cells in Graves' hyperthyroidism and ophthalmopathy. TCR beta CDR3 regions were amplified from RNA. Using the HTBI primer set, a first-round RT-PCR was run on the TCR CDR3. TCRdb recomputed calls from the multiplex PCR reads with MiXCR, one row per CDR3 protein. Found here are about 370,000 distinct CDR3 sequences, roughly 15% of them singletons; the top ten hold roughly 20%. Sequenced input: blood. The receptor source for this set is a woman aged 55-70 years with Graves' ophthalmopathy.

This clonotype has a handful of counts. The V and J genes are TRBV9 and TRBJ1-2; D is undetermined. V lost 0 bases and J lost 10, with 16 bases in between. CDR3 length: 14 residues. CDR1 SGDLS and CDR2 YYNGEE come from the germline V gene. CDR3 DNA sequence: TGTGCCAGCAGCGTAGATCAGATCCGGGGTCTCTACACCTTC. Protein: CASSVDQIRGLYTF.

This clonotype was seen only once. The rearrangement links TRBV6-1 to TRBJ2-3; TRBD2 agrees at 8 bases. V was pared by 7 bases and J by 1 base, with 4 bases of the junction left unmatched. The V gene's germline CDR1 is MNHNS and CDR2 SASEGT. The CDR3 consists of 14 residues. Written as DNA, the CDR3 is TGTGCCAGCAAACAAGCGGGAGGCACAGATACGCAGTATTTT. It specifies CASKQAGGTDTQYF.

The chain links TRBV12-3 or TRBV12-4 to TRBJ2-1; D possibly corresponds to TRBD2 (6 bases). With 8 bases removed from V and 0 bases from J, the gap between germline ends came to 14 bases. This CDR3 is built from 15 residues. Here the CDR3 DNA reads TGTGCCAGCCTAGCCCGGGACTCCTCCTACAATGAGCAGTTCTTC. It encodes CASLARDSSYNEQFF.

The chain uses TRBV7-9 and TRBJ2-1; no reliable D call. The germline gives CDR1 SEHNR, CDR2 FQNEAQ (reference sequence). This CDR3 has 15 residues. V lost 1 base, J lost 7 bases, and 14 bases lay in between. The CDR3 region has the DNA TGTGCCAGCAGCTTAGTCCGTCAGTCGATGAATGAGCAGTTCTTC. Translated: CASSLVRQSMNEQFF.

The DNA for the CDR3 is TGTGCCAGCAGTTACCGTGGGGGAGACACTGAAGCTTTCTTT. Its protein is CASSYRGGDTEAFF. The gene calls are TRBV6-5 and TRBJ1-1, with D possibly matching TRBD1 (5 bases). CDR1 and CDR2 from the germline V gene are MNHEY and SVGAGI. The CDR3 runs to 14 residues. The ends were cut back, 2 bases at V and 3 bases at J, with 10 bases in the middle.

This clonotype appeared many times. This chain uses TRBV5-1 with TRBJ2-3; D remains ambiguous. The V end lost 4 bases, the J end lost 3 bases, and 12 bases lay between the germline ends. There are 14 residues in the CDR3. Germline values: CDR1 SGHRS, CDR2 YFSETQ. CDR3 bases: TGCGCCAGCAGCCCTCTCGGCCTGACAGATACGCAGTATTTT. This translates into CASSPLGLTDTQYF.

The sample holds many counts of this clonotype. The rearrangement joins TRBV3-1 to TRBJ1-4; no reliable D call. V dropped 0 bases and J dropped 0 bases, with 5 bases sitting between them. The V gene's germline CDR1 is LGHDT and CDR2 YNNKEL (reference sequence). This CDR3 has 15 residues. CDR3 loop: CASSQDIATNEKLFF. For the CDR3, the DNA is TGTGCCAGCAGCCAAGACATTGCAACTAATGAAAAACTGTTTTTT.

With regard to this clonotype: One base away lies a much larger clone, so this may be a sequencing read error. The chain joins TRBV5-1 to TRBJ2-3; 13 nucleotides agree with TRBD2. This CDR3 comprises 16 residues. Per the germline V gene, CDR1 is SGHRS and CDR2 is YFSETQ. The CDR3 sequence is CASGLVLAGGEDTQYF. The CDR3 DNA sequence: TGCGCCAGCGGCTTGGTACTAGCGGGAGGGGAAGATACGCAGTATTTT. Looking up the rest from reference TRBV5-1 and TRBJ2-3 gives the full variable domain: KAGVTQTPRYLIKTRGQQVTLSCSPISGHRSVSWYQQTPGQGLQFLFEYFSETQRNKGNFPGRFSGRQFSNSRSEMNVSTLELGDSALYLCASGLVLAGGEDTQYFGPGTRLTVL.

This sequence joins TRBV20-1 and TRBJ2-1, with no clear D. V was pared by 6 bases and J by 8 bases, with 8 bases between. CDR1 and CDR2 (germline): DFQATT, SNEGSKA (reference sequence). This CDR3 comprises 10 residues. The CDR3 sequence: CSARTDEQFF. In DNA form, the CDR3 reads TGCAGTGCCAGGACGGATGAGCAGTTCTTC.

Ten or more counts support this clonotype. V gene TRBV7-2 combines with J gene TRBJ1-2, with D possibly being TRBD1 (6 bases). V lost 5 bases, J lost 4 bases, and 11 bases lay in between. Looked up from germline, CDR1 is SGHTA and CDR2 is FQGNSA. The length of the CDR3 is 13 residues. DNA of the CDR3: TGTGCCAGCAGCCAACAGGGAATCTATGGCTACACCTTC. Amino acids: CASSQQGIYGYTF.

The CDR3 spells CASSENTRSGTDTQYF. Here the CDR3 DNA reads TGTGCCAGCAGTGAGAACACCCGGTCAGGGACAGATACGCAGTATTTT. This chain links TRBV25-1 with TRBJ2-3, with D perhaps matching TRBD1 (5 bases). V lost 3 bases and J 3 bases, leaving 16 bases between the germline ends. Germline values: CDR1 MGHDK, CDR2 SYGVNS. The CDR3 is 16 amino acids.

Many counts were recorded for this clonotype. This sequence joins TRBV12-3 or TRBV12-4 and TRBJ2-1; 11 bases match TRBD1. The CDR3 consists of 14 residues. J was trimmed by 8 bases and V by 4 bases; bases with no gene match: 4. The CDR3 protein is CASSWTGGRYEQFF. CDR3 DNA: TGTGCCAGCAGTTGGACAGGGGGCAGGTATGAGCAGTTCTTC.

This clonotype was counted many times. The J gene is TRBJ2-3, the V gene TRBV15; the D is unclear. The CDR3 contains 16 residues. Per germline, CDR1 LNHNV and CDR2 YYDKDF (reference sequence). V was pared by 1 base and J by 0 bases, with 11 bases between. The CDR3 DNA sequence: TGTGCCACCAGCAGAGTACAGCAAAGGAGCACAGATACGCAGTATTTT. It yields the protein CATSRVQQRSTDTQYF.

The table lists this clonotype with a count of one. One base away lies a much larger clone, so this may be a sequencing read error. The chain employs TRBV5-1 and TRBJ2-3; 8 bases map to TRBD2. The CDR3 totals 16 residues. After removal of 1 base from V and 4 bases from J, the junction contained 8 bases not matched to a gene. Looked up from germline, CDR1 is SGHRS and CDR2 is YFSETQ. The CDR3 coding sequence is TGCGCCAGCAGCTTGCCACTAGCGGAGGGCGCAGATACGCAGTATTTT. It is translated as CASSLPLAEGADTQYF.

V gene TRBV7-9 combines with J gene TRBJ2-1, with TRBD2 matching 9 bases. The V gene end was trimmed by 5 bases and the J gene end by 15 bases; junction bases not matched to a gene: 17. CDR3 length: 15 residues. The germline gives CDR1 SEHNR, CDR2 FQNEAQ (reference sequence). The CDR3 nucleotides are TGTGCCAGCAGCCCCTTAGCGGGAGTTGACAATGGGCGGTTCTTC. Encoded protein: CASSPLAGVDNGRFF.

The CDR3 region has the DNA TGTGCCAGCAGCCAAGGGGAAGGACAGGGGGCTAACAATGAGCAGTTCTTC. Protein: CASSQGEGQGANNEQFF. J is TRBJ2-1 and V is TRBV4-2, with 11 bases aligning to TRBD1. The trim removed 1 base at V and 5 bases at J, leaving 7 bases unmatched. The germline V gene encodes CDR1 LGHNA and CDR2 YNFKEQ. CDR3 length equals 17 residues.

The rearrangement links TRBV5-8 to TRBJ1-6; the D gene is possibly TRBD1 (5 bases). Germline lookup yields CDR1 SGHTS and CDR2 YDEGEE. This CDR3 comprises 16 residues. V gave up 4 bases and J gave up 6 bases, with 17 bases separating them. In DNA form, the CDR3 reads TGTGCCAGCAGCCAAAGTATGGGGCCAGCTAATTCACCCCTCCACTTT. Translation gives CASSQSMGPANSPLHF.

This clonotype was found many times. In DNA form, the CDR3 reads TGTGCCAGCAGCGTATCAGGGGGCGTCAATCAGCCCCAGCATTTT. Its protein is CASSVSGGVNQPQHF. V usage is TRBV9 and J usage is TRBJ1-5, with 8 bases that match TRBD1. Unmatched junction bases numbered 3, after V lost 1 base and J lost 3 bases. The CDR3 consists of 15 residues. Germline V gene sequence: CDR1 SGDLS, CDR2 YYNGEE. The full variable domain, completed using reference TRBV9 and TRBJ1-5, is DSGVTQTPKHLITATGQRVTLRCSPRSGDLSVYWYQQSLDQGLQFLIQYYNGEERAKGNILERFSAQQFPDLHSELNLSSLELGDSALYFCASSVSGGVNQPQHFGDGTRLSIL.

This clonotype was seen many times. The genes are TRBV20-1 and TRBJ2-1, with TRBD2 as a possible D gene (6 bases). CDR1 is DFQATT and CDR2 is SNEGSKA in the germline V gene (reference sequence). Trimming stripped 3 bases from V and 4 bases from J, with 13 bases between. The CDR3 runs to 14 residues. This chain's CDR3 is CSARGRDSYNEQFF. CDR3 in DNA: TGCAGTGCTAGGGGCCGGGACTCTTACAATGAGCAGTTCTTC.

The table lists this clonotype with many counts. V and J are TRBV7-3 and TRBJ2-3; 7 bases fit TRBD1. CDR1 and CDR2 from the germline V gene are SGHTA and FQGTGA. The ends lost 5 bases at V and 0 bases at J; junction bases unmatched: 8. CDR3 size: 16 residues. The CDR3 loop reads CASSRVGTESTDTQYF. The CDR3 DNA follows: TGTGCCAGCAGCCGGGTGGGGACAGAAAGCACAGATACGCAGTATTTT.

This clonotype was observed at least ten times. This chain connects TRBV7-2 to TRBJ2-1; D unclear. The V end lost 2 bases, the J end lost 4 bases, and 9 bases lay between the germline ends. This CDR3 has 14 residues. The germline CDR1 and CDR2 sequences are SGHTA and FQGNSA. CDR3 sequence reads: CASSLFTQYNEQFF. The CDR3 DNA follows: TGTGCCAGCAGCTTATTTACGCAGTACAATGAGCAGTTCTTC.

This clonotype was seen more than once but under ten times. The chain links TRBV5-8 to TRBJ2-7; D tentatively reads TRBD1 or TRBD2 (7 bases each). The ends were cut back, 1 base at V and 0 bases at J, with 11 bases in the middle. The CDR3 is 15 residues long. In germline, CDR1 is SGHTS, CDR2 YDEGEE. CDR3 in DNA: TGTGCCAGCAGCTTGCAGGGGGGGAACTCCTACGAGCAGTACTTC. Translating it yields CASSLQGGNSYEQYF. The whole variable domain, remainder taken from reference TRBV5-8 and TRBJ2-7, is EAGVTQSPTHLIKTRGQQATLRCSPISGHTSVYWYQQALGLGLQFLLWYDEGEERNRGNFPPRFSGRQFPNYSSELNVNALELEDSALYLCASSLQGGNSYEQYFGPGTRLTVT.

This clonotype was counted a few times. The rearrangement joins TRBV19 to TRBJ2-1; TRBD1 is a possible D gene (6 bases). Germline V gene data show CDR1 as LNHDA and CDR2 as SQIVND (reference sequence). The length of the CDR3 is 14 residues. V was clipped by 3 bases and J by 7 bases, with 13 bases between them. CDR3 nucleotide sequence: TGTGCCAGTAGTATCCGCGGACAGACTAATGAGCAGTTCTTC. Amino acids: CASSIRGQTNEQFF. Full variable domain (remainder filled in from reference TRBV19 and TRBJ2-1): DGGITQSPKYLFRKEGQNVTLSCEQNLNHDAMYWYRQDPGQGLRLIYYSQIVNDFQKGDIAEGYSVSREKKESFPLTVTSAQKNPTAFYLCASSIRGQTNEQFFGPGTRLTVL.

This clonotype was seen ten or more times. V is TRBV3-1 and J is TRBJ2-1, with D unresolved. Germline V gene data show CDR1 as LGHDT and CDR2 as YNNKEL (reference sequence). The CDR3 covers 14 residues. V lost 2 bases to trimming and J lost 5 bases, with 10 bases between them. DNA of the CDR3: TGTGCCAGCAGCCAAAGCCTATCGCACAATGAGCAGTTCTTC. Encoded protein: CASSQSLSHNEQFF.

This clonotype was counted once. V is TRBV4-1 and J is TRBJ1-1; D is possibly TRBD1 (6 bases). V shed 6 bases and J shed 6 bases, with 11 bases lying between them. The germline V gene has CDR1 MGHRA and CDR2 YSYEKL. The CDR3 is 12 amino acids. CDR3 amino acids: CASRTGYSEAFF. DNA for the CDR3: TGCGCCAGCAGAACAGGGTATTCTGAAGCTTTCTTT.

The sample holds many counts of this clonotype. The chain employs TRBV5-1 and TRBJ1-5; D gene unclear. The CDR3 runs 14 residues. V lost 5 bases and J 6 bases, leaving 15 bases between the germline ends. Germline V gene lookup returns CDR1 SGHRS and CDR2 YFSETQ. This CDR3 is CASSLAGKGQPQHF. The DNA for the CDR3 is TGCGCCAGCAGTCTAGCGGGAAAGGGTCAGCCCCAGCATTTT. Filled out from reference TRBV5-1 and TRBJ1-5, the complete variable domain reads KAGVTQTPRYLIKTRGQQVTLSCSPISGHRSVSWYQQTPGQGLQFLFEYFSETQRNKGNFPGRFSGRQFSNSRSEMNVSTLELGDSALYLCASSLAGKGQPQHFGDGTRLSIL.

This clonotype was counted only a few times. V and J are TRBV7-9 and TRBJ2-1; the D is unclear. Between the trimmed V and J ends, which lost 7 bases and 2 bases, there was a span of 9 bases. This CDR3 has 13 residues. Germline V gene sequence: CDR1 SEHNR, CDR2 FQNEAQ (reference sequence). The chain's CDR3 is CASNGEAYNEQFF. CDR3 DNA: TGTGCCAGCAATGGGGAAGCCTACAATGAGCAGTTCTTC. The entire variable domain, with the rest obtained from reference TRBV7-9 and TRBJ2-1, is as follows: DTGVSQNPRHKITKRGQNVTFRCDPISEHNRLYWYRQTLGQGPEFLTYFQNEAQLEKSRLLSDRFSAERPKGSFSTLEIQRTEQGDSAMYLCASNGEAYNEQFFGPGTRLTVL.

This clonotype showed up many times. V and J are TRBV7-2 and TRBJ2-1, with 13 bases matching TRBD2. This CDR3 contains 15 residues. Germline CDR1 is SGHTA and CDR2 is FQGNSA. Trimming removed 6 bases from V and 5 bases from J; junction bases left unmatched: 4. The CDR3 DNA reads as TGTGCCAGCAGTAGGACTAGCGGGAGTAACAATGAGCAGTTCTTC. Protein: CASSRTSGSNNEQFF.

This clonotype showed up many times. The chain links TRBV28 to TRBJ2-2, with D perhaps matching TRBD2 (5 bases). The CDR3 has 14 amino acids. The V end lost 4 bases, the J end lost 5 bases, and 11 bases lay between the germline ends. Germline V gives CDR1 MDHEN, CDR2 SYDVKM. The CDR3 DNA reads TGTGCCAGCAGTTCCAGCGGTCCGACCGGGGAGCTGTTTTTT. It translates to CASSSSGPTGELFF.

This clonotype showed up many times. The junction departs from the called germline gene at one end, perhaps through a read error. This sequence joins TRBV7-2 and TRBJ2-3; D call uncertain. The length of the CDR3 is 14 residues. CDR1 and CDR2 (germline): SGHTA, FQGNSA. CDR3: CASSLWHSTDTQYF. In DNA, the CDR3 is TGTGCCAGCAGCTTATGGCATAGCACCGATACGCAGTATTTT.

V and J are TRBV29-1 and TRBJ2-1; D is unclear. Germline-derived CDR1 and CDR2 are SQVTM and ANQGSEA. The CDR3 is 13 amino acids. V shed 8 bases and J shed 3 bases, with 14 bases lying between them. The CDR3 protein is CSYRASNYNEQFF. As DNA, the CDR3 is TGCAGCTACCGGGCCTCCAACTACAATGAGCAGTTCTTC.

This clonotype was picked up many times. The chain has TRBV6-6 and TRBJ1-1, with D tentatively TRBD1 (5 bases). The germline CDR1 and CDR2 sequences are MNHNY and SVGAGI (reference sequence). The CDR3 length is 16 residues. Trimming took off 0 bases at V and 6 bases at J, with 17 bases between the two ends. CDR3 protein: CASSYSRAGMFSEAFF. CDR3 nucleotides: TGTGCCAGCAGTTACTCGAGGGCAGGGATGTTTTCTGAAGCTTTCTTT.